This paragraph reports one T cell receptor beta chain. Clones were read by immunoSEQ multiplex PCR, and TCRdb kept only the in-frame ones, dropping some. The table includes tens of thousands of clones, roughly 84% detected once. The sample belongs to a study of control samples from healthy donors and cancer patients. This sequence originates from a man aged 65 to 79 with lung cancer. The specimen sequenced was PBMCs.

Here the CDR3 DNA reads TGCAGTGCTGCGGAGGGGGATACGCAGTATTTT. This codes for CSAAEGDTQYF. The V call is TRBV20-1, the J call TRBJ2-3; the D gene is possibly TRBD2 (6 bases). The CDR3 has 11 amino acids. The V and J ends lost 5 bases and 6 bases respectively, with 9 bases between them. Germline CDR1 is DFQATT and CDR2 is SNEGSKA (reference sequence).